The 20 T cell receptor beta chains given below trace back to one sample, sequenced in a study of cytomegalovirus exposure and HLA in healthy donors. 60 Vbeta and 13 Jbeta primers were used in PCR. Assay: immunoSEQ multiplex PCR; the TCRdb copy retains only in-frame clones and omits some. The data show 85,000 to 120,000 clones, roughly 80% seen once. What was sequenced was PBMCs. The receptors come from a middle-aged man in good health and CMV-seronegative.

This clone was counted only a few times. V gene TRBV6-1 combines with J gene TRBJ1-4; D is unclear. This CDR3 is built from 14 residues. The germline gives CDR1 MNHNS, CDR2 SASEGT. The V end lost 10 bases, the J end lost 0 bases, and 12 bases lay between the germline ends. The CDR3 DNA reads TGTGCCACCCTAGTCTTGACAACTAATGAAAAACTGTTTTTT. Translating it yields CATLVLTTNEKLFF.

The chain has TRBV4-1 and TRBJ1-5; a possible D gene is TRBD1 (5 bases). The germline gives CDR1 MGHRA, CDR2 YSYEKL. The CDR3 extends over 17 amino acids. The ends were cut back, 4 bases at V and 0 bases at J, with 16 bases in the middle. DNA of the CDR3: TGCGCCAGCAGCCGAACGTCATTCAGGGATAGCAATCAGCCCCAGCATTTT. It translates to CASSRTSFRDSNQPQHF.

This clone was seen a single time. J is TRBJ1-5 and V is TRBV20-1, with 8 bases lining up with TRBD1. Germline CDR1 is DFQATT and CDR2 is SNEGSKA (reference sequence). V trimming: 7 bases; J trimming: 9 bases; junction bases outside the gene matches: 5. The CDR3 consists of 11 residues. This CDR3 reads CSVPQGGPQHF. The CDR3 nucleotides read TGCAGTGTTCCACAGGGGGGGCCCCAGCATTTT.

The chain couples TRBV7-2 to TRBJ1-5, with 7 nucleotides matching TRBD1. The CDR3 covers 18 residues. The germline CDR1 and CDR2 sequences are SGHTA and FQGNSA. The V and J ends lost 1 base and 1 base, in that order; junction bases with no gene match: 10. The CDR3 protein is CASSLGGQWGRSNQPQHF. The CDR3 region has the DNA TGTGCCAGCAGCTTAGGGGGACAGTGGGGTAGGAGCAATCAGCCCCAGCATTTT.

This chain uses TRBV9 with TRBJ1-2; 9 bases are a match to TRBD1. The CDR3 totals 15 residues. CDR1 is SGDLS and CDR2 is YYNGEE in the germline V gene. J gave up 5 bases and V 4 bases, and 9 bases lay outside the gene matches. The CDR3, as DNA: TGTGCCAGCAGCCCGAGACAGGGGGTACAGTATGGCTACACCTTC. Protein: CASSPRQGVQYGYTF.

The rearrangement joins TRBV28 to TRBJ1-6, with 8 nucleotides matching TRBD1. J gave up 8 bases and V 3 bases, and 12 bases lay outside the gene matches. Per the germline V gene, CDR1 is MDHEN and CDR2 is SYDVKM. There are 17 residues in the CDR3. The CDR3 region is CASSFPQGAGAYSPLHF. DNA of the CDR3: TGTGCCAGCAGTTTCCCTCAGGGGGCAGGGGCCTATTCACCCCTCCACTTT.

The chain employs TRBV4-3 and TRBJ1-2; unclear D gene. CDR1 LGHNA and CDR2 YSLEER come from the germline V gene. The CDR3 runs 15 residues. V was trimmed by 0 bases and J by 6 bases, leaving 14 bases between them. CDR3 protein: CASSQDSTPHHGYTF. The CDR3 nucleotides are TGCGCCAGCAGCCAAGATTCAACCCCACATCATGGCTACACCTTC.

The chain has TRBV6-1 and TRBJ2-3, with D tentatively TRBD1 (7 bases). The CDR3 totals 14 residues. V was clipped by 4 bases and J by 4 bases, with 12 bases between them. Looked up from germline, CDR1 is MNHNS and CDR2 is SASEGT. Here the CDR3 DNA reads TGTGCCAGCAGTGCCACCAGGGGGGCAGATACGCAGTATTTT. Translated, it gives CASSATRGADTQYF.

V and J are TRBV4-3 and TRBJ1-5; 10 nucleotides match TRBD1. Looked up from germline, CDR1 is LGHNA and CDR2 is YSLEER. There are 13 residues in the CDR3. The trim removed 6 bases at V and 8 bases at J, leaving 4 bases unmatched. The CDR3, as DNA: TGCGCCAGCAGTGCGACAGGGGGCGAGCCCCAGCATTTT. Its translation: CASSATGGEPQHF.

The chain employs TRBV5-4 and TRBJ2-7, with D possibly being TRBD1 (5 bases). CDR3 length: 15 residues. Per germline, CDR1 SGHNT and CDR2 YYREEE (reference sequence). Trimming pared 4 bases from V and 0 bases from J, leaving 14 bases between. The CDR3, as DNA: TGTGCCAGCAGCATCACAGGCGGAAGCTCCTACGAGCAGTACGTC. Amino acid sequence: CASSITGGSSYEQYV.

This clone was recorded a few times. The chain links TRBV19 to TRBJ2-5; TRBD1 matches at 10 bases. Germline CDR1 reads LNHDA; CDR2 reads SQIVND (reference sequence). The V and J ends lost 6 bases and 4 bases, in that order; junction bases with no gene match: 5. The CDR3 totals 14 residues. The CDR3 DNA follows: TGTGCCAGTAGCGCGACAGGGGGCGGAGAGACCCAGTACTTC. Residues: CASSATGGGETQYF.

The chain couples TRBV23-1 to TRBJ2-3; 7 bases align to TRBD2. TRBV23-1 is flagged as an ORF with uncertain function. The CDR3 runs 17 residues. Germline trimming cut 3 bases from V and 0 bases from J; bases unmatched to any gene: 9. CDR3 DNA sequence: TGCGCCAGCAGTCACAATCAGACTAGCAGTAGCACAGATACGCAGTATTTT. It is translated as CASSHNQTSSSTDTQYF.

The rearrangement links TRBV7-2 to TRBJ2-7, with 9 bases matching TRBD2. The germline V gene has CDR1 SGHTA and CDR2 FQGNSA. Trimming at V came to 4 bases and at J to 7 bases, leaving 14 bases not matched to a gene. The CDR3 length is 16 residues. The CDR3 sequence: CASSSERVDAGGEQYF. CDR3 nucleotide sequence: TGTGCCAGCAGCTCCGAGCGGGTGGACGCGGGAGGGGAGCAGTACTTC.

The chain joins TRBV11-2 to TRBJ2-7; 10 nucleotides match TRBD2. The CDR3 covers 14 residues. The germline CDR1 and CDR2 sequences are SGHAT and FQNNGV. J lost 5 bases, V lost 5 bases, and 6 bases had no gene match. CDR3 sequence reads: CASSRRTSGNEQYF. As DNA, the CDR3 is TGTGCCAGCAGCCGTCGGACTAGCGGTAACGAGCAGTACTTC.

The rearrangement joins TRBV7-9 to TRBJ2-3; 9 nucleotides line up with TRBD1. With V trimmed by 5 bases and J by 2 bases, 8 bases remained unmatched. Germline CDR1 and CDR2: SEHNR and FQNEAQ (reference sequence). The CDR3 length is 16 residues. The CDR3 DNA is TGTGCCAGCAGCCCGACAGGGGGGGTAGTCACAGATACGCAGTATTTT. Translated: CASSPTGGVVTDTQYF. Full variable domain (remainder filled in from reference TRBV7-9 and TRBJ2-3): DTGVSQNPRHKITKRGQNVTFRCDPISEHNRLYWYRQTLGQGPEFLTYFQNEAQLEKSRLLSDRFSAERPKGSFSTLEIQRTEQGDSAMYLCASSPTGGVVTDTQYFGPGTRLTVL.

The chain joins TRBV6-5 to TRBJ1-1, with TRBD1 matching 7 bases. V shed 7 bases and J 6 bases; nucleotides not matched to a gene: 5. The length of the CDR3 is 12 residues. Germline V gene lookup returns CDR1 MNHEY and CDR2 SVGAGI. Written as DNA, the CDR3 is TGTGCCAGCACCGACAGGGTCTCTGAAGCTTTCTTT. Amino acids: CASTDRVSEAFF.

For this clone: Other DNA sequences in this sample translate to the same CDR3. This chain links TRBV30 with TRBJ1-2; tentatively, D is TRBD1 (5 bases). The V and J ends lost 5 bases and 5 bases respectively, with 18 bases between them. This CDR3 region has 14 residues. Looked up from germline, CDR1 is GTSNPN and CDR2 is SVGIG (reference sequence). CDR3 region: CAWYPPGTRYGYTF. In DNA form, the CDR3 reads TGTGCCTGGTACCCTCCCGGGACTCGGTATGGCTACACCTTC.

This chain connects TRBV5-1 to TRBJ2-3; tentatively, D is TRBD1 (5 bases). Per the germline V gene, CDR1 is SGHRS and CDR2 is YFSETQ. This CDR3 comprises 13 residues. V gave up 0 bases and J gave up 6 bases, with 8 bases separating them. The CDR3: CASSLGPGDTQYF. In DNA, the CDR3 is TGCGCCAGCAGCTTGGGACCAGGGGATACGCAGTATTTT. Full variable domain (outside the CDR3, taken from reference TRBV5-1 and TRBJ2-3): KAGVTQTPRYLIKTRGQQVTLSCSPISGHRSVSWYQQTPGQGLQFLFEYFSETQRNKGNFPGRFSGRQFSNSRSEMNVSTLELGDSALYLCASSLGPGDTQYFGPGTRLTVL.

In DNA form, the CDR3 reads TGTGCCAGTAGTACGAGGGCTGATTCACCCCTCCACTTT. This sequence encodes CASSTRADSPLHF. The rearrangement joins TRBV19 to TRBJ1-6; unclear D gene. The CDR3 spans 13 residues. Looked up from germline, CDR1 is LNHDA and CDR2 is SQIVND (reference sequence). Trimming shortened V by 4 bases and J by 8 bases, and 9 bases separated the two germline ends. Full variable domain (remainder filled in from reference TRBV19 and TRBJ1-6): DGGITQSPKYLFRKEGQNVTLSCEQNLNHDAMYWYRQDPGQGLRLIYYSQIVNDFQKGDIAEGYSVSREKKESFPLTVTSAQKNPTAFYLCASSTRADSPLHFGNGTRLTVT.

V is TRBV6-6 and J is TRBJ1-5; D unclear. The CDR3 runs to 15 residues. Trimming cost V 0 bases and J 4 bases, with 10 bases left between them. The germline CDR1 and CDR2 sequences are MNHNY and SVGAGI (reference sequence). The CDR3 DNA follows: TGTGCCAGCAGTTACTCGAGTGAGTTTAATCAGCCCCAGCATTTT. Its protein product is CASSYSSEFNQPQHF.